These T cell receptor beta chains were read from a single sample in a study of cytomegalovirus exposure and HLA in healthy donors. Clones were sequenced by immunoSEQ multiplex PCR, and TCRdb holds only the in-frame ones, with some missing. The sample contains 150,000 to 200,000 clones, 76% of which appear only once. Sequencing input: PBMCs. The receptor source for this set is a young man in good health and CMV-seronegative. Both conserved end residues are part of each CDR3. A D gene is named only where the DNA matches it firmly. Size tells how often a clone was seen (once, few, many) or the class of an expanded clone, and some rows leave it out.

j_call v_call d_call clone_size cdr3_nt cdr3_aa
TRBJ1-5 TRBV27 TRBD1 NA TGTGCCAGCAGTCTGACAGGGGGCAATCAGCCCCAGCATTTT CASSLTGGNQPQHF
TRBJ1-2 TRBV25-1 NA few TGTGCCAGCAGTCCAACTCCGACAGGATCCTATGGCTACACCTTC CASSPTPTGSYGYTF
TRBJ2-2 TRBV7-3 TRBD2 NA TGTGCCAGCAGCTTAGTAGCGGGGGGGTTAAACACCGGGGAGCTGTTTTTT CASSLVAGGLNTGELFF
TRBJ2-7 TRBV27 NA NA TGTGCCAGCAGTTTATCGTACAGGGCCTACGAGCAGTACTTC CASSLSYRAYEQYF
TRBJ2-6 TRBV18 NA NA TGTGCCAGCTCACTAACCGGGATGAGCTCTGGGGCCAACGTCCTGACTTTC CASSLTGMSSGANVLTF
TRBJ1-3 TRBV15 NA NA TGTGCCACCAGCACGACAGGAACGGCTGGAAACACCATATATTTT CATSTTGTAGNTIYF
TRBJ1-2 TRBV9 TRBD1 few TGTGCCAGCAGCTCCCGGACAGGGGATATCAGGGGCTACACCTTC CASSSRTGDIRGYTF
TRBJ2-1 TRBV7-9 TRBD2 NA TGTGCCAGCAGCTTATTACTAGCGGATTTACCCTCCTACAATGAGCAGTTCTTC CASSLLLADLPSYNEQFF
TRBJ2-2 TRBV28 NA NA TGTGCCAGCAGTCCGATCAGGACAGCAAAGAACACCGGGGAGCTGTTTTTT CASSPIRTAKNTGELFF
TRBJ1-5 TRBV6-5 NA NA TGTGCCAGCAGCCACAGGGACAATCAGCCCCAGCATTTT CASSHRDNQPQHF
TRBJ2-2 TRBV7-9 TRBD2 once TGTTCCAGCAGCTCCCGACTAGCGGGGGGCCATAGAGGCACCGGGGAGCTGTTTTTT CSSSSRLAGGHRGTGELFF
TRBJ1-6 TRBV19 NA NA TGTGCCAGTAGTATCAAAGGACTGCCGTATAATTCACCCCTCCACTTT CASSIKGLPYNSPLHF
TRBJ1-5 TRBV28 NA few TGTGCCAGCAGTCTGTGGGGGGTGAGGCAGCCCCAGCATTTT CASSLWGVRQPQHF
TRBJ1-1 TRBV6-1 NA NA TGTGCCACCACGGATAGGGGCAAGAACACTGAAGCTTTCTTT CATTDRGKNTEAFF
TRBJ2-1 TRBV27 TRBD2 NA TGTGCCAGCAGTCAAATCTTCACTAGCGCTCAGCAGTTCTTC CASSQIFTSAQQFF
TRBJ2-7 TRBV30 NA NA TGTGCCTGGAGTGTGGGCGGGACCTCCTACGAGCAGTACTTC CAWSVGGTSYEQYF
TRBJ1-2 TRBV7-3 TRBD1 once TGTGCCAGCAGCTCCGGGACAGGGGGCGTGGCTGACTATGGCTACACCTTC CASSSGTGGVADYGYTF
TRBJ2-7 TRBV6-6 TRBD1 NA TGTGCCAGCAGACGACCGGGACAGTTCACCTACGAGCAGTACTTC CASRRPGQFTYEQYF
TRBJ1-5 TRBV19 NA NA TGTGCCAGTACAACAAGGGGCGAGGGCAATCAGCCCCAGCATTTT CASTTRGEGNQPQHF
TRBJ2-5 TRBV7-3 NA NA TGTGCCAGCAGCTTTAACTCAGGCGCGGGCCTAACTCTCCCAGAACAAGAGACCCAGTACTTC CASSFNSGAGLTLPEQETQYF
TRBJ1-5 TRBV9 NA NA TGTGCCAGCAGCCGAAGTGGCAGAAATCAGCCCCAGCATTTT CASSRSGRNQPQHF
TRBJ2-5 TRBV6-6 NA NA TGTGCCAGCAGGGCTGCTGGAGAGACCCAGTACTTC CASRAAGETQYF
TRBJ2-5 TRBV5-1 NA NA TGCGCCAGCAGCTTGGTACCCGTGGGGGCTCAAGAGACCCAGTACTTC CASSLVPVGAQETQYF
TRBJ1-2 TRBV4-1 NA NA TGCGCCAGCAGCCAAAGGGGCGGGGGCTATGGCTACACCTTC CASSQRGGGYGYTF
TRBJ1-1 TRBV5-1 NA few TGCGCCAGCAGCCAAGCGGGGATAAACACTGAAGCTTTCTTT CASSQAGINTEAFF
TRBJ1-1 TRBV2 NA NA TGTGCCAGCAGTTTCCAGGGCGATACCACTGAAGCTTTCTTT CASSFQGDTTEAFF
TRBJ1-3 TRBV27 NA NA TGTGCCAGCAGACAGAGCTCTGGAAACACCATATATTTT CASRQSSGNTIYF
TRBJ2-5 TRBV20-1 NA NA TGCAGTGCTAGCAACTTGGAGACCCAGTACTTC CSASNLETQYF